This T cell receptor (beta chain) was documented in a study of shared clonotypes between healthy human individuals. Genomic DNA per cell subset filled all wells of several immunoSEQ plates. In the study's own analysis: Junction-only sequences without quality scores came from ImmunoSEQ, so filtering differed. Sequenced by immunoSEQ multiplex PCR; TCRdb stores in-frame clones only, minus some. V, J and clone size were drawn from that table, and D and trimming were deduced from the DNA. Altogether fewer than 550,000 clones are present, about three quarters being singletons, with the ten largest covering around 13%. The donors were all Caucasian adults (living in Nashville, Tennessee). For unsorted samples, genomic DNA was extracted from 80 million to 100 million PBMCs. Germline V lookup: CDR1 LNHNV, CDR2 YYDKDF (reference sequence). V was cut by 2 bases and J by 0 bases, with 8 bases left in between. This CDR3 is 15 amino acids long.

This TCR derives from a middle-aged woman in good health. Some clones in this sample may be carry-over from other donors' samples. The V gene is TRBV15, the J gene TRBJ2-1; a weak D match, TRBD2 (5 bases). Sequenced: PBMCs. The CDR3 nucleotides are TGTGCCACCAGCAGATCGGGGAACTCCTACAATGAGCAGTTCTTC. This gives the protein CATSRSGNSYNEQFF.